In its sample, the clone carrying this T cell receptor (beta chain) was seen a few times. Its antigen is as yet unknown. The data were obtained in a study of CD4 T cells in relation to SARS-CoV-2 and coronaviruses. Looking at the study overall: PBMCs were cultured with antigen for over nine days before TCR beta sequencing. The negative reference was HIV-1 Nef peptide pool or peptide-free culture. Study-wide results and limits: No crossreactivity against non-spike viral proteins was tested here.

The CDR3 has 15 residues. CDR1 SGHTA and CDR2 FQGNSA come from the germline V gene. V was trimmed by 3 bases and J by 5 bases, leaving 14 bases between them. Only in-frame clones appear in the TCRdb table, and some are missing; sequencing was by immunoSEQ multiplex PCR. The sample lists about 15,000 clones, 82% occurring once. Unexposed donor CD4+ T cells date from about 2011-2018, before the COVID-19 pandemic. After roughly ten days of culture, CD4+ T cells were isolated. Unexposed-donor CD4+ T cells were probed with SARS-CoV-2 S/N and four cold-coronavirus spikes, cells permitting. The sequence came from a human donor in good health. The chain recombines TRBV7-2 with TRBJ2-1, with D possibly being TRBD2 (6 bases). Sequenced: CD4+ T cells from PBMCs, cultured in vitro. CDR3 sequence: CASSFSGRNHNEQFF. CDR3 nucleotides: TGTGCCAGCAGCTTTAGCGGAAGGAACCACAATGAGCAGTTCTTC.